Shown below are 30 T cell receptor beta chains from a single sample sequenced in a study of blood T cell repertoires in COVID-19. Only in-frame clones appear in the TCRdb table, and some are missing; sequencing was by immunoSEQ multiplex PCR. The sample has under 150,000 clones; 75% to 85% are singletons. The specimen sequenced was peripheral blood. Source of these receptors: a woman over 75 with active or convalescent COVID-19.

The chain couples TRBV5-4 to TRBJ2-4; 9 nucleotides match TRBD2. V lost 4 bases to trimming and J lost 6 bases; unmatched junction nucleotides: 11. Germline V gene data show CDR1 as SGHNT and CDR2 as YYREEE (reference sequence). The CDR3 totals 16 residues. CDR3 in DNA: TGTGCCAGCAGCGCGGGGGGGCGGTTCCCTATAAACATTCAGTACTTC. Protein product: CASSAGGRFPINIQYF.

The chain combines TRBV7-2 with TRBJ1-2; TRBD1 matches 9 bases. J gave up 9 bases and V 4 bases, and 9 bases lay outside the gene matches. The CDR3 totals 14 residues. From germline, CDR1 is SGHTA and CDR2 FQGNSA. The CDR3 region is CASSYKGQGQSYTF. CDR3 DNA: TGTGCCAGCAGCTATAAGGGACAGGGTCAGAGCTACACCTTC.

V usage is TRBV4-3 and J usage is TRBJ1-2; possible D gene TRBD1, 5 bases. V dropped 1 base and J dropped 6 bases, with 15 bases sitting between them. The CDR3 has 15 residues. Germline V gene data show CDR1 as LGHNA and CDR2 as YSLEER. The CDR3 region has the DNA TGCGCCAGCAGCCAAGTTGACAGACTTTCAAATGGCTACACCTTC. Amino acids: CASSQVDRLSNGYTF.

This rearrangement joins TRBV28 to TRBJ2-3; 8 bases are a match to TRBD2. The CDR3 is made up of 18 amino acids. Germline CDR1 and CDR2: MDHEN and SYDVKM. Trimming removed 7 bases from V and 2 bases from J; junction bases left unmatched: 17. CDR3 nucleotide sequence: TGTGCCAGCAAACTTGGGGCTAGCGGGCTTGGTTACACAGATACGCAGTATTTT. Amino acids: CASKLGASGLGYTDTQYF.

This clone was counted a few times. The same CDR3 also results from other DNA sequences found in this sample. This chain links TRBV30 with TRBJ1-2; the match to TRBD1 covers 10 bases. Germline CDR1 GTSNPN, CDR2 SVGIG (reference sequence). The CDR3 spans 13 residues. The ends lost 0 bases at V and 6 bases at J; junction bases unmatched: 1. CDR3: CAWSVGQGDGYTF. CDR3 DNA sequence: TGTGCCTGGAGTGTAGGACAGGGGGATGGCTACACCTTC.

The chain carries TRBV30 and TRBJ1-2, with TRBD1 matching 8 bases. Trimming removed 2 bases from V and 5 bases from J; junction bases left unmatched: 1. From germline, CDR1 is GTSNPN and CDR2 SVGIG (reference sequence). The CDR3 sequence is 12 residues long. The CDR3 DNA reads TGTGCCTGGAGTACAGGGGGGTATGGCTACACCTTC. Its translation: CAWSTGGYGYTF.

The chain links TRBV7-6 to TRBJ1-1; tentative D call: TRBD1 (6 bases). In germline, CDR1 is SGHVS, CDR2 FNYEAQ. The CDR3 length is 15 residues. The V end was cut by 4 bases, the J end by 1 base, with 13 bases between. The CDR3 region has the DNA TGTGCCAGCAGCTCTTTACCGACAGGGAACACTGAAGCTTTCTTT. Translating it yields CASSSLPTGNTEAFF.

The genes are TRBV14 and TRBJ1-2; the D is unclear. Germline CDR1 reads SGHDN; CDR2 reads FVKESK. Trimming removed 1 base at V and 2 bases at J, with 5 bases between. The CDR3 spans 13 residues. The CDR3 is CASSQGHNYGYTF. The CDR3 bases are TGTGCCAGCAGCCAAGGACACAACTATGGCTACACCTTC.

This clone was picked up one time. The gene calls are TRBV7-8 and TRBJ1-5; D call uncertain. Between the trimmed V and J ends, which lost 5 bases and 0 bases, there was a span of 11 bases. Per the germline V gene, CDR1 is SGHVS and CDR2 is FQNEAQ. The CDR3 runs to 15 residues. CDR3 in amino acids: CASSQFPYSNQPQHF. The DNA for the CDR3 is TGTGCCAGCAGCCAATTCCCCTATAGCAATCAGCCCCAGCATTTT.

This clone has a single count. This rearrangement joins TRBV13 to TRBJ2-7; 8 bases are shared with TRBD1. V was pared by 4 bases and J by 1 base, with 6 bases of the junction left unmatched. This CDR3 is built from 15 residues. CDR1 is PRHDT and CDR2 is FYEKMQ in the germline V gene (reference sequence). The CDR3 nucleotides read TGTGCCAGCAGCTCGGTTGGGGACAGGTCCTACGAGCAGTACTTC. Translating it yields CASSSVGDRSYEQYF.

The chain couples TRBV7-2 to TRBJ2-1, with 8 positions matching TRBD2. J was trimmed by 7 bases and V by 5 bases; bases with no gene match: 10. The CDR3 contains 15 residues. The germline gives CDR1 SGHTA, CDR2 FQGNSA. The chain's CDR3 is CASSESGGAENEQFF. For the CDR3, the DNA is TGTGCCAGCAGCGAATCGGGGGGGGCCGAGAATGAGCAGTTCTTC.

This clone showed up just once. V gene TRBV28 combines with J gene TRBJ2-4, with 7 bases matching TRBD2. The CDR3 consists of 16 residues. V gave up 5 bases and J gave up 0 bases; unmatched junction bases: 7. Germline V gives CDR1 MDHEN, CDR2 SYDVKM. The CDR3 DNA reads TGTGCCAGCAGTGGAGCGGGGACCCTAGCCAAAAACATTCAGTACTTC. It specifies CASSGAGTLAKNIQYF.

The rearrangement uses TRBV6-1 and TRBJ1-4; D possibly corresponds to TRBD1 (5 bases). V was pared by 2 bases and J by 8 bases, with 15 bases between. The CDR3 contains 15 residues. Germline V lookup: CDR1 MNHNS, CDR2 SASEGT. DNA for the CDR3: TGTGCCAGCAGTGAACTGGTAGGGGCAGAAGAAAAACTGTTTTTT. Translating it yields CASSELVGAEEKLFF.

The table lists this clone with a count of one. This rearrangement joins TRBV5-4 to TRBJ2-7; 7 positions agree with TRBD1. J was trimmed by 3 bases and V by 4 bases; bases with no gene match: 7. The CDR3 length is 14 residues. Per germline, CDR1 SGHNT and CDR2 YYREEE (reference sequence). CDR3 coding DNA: TGTGCCAGCAGCGACGGGACAGCCTACTACGAGCAGTACTTC. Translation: CASSDGTAYYEQYF.

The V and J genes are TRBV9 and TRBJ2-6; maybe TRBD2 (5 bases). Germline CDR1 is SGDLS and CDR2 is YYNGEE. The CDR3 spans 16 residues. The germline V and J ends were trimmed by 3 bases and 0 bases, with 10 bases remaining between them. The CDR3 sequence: CASSDLTSSGANVLTF. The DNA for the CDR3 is TGTGCCAGCAGCGACCTTACTAGCTCTGGGGCCAACGTCCTGACTTTC.

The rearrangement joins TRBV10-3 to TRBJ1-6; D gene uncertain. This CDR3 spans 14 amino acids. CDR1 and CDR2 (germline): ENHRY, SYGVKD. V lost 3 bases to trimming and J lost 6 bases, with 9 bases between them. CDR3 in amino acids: CAISDPNSNSPLHF. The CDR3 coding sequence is TGTGCCATCAGTGACCCGAACTCTAATTCACCCCTCCACTTT.

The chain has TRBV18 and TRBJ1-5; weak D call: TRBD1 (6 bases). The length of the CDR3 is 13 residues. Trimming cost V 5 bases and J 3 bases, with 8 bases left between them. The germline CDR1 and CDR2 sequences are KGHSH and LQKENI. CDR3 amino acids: CASSGGNNQPQHF. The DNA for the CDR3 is TGTGCCAGCTCAGGGGGCAACAATCAGCCCCAGCATTTT.

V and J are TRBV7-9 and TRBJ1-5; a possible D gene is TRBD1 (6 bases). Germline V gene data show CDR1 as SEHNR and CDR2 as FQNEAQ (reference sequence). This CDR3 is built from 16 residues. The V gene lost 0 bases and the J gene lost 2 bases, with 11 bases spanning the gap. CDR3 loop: CASSLAARGGNQPQHF. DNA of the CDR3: TGTGCCAGCAGCTTAGCGGCCAGGGGAGGCAATCAGCCCCAGCATTTT. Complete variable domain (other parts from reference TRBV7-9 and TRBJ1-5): DTGVSQNPRHKITKRGQNVTFRCDPISEHNRLYWYRQTLGQGPEFLTYFQNEAQLEKSRLLSDRFSAERPKGSFSTLEIQRTEQGDSAMYLCASSLAARGGNQPQHFGDGTRLSIL.

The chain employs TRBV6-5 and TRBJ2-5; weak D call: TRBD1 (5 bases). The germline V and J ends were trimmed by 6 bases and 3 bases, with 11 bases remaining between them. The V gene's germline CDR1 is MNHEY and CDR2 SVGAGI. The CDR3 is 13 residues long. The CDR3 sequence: CASRTQVKETQYF. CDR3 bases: TGTGCCAGCAGAACACAGGTGAAAGAGACCCAGTACTTC.

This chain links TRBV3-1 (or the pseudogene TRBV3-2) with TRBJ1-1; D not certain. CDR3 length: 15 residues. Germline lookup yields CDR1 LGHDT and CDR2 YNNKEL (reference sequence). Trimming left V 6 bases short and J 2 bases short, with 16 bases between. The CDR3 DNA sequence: TGTGCCAGCAGTTCGGGAATACAGCCAAACACTGAAGCTTTCTTT. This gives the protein CASSSGIQPNTEAFF.

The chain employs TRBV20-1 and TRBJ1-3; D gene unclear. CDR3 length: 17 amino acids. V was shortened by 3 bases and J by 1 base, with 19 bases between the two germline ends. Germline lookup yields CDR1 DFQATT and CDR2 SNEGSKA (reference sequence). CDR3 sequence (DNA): TGCAGTGCTAGTGGCCGAGGGCGGGAAGTTTCTGGAAACACCATATATTTT. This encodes CSASGRGREVSGNTIYF.

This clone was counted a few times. The CDR3 is CAISESEDRGLLAKNIQYF. The CDR3, as DNA: TGTGCCATCAGTGAGTCTGAGGACAGGGGGCTGTTAGCCAAAAACATTCAGTACTTC. The genes are TRBV10-3 and TRBJ2-4, with TRBD1 matching 11 bases. The CDR3 has 19 residues. From germline, CDR1 is ENHRY and CDR2 SYGVKD. V dropped 0 bases and J dropped 0; count of bases not matched to a gene: 7.

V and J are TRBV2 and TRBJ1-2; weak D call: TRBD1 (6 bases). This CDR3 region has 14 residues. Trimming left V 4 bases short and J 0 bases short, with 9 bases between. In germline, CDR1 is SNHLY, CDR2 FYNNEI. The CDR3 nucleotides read TGTGCCAGCAGTGCGGACAGCTCTAACTATGGCTACACCTTC. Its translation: CASSADSSNYGYTF.

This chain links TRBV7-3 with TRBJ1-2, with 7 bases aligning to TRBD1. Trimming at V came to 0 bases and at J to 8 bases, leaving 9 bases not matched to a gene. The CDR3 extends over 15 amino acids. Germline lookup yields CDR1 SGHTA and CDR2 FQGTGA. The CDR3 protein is CASSLTGTDFSGYTF. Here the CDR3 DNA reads TGTGCCAGCAGCTTAACCGGGACAGATTTTAGCGGCTACACCTTC.

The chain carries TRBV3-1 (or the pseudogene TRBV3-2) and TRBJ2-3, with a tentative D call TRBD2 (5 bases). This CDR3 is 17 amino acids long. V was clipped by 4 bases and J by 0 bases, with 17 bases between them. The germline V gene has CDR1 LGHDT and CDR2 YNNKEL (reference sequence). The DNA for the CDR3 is TGTGCCAGCAGCCGTCAGCACGTACGGACTAGCACAGATACGCAGTATTTT. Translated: CASSRQHVRTSTDTQYF.

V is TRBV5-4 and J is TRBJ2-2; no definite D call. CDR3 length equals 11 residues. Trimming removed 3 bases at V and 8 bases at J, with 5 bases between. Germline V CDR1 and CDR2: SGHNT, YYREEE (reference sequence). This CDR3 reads CASSSMGELFF. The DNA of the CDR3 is TGTGCCAGCAGCTCTATGGGGGAGCTGTTTTTT. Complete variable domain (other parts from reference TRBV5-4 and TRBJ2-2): ETGVTQSPTHLIKTRGQQVTLRCSSQSGHNTVSWYQQALGQGPQFIFQYYREEENGRGNFPPRFSGLQFPNYSSELNVNALELDDSALYLCASSSMGELFFGEGSRLTVL.

CDR3 DNA: TGTGCCAGCAGTGTGTCCGCACCTCCACCTAACGAGCAGTACTTC. This sequence encodes CASSVSAPPPNEQYF. This chain uses TRBV28 with TRBJ2-7, with D hard to call. Germline CDR1 reads MDHEN; CDR2 reads SYDVKM. The length of the CDR3 is 15 residues. V lost 5 bases and J lost 5, with 19 bases in between.

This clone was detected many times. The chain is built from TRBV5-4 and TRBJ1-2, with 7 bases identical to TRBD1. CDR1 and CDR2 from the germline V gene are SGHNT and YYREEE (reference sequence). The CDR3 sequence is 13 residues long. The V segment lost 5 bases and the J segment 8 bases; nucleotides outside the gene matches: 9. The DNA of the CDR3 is TGTGCCAGCAGTATAGACAGGGTAGGGGGCTACACCTTC. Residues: CASSIDRVGGYTF.

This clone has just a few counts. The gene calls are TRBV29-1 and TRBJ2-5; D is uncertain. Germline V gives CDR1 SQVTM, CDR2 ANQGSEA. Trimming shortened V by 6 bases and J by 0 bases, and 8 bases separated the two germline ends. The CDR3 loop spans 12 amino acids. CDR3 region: CSVGVNQETQYF. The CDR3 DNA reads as TGCAGCGTAGGAGTGAACCAAGAGACCCAGTACTTC.

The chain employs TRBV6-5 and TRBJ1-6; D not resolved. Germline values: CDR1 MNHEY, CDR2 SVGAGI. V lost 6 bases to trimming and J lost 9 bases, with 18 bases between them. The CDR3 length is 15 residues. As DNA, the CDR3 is TGTGCCAGCAGCAAACCTCCGGGATCGGGTTCACCCCTCCACTTT. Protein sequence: CASSKPPGSGSPLHF.